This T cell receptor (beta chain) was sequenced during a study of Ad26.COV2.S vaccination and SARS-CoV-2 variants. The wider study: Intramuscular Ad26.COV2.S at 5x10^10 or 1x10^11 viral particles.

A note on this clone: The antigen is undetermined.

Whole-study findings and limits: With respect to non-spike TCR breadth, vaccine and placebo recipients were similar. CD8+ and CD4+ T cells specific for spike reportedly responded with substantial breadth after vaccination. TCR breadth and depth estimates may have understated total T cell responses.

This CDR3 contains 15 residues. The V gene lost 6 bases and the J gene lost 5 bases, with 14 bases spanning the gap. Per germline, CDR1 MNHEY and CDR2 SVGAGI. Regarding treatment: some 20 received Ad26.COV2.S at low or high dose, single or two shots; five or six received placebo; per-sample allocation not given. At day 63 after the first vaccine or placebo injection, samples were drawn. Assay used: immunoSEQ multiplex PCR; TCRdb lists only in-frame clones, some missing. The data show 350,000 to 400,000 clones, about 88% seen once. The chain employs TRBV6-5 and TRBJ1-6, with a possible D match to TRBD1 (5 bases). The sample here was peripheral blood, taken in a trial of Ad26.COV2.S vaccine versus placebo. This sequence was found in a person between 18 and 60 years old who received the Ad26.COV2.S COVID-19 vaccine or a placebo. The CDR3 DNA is TGTGCCAGCAGAAGGGACTCCCTAGATAATTCACCCCTCCACTTT. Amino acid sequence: CASRRDSLDNSPLHF.